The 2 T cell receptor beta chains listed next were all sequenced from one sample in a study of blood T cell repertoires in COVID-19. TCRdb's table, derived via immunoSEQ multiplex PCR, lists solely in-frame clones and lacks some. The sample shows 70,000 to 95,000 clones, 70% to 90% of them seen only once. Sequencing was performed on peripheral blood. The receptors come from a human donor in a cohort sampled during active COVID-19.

The CDR3 DNA is TGTGCCATCAGCGTTAGCGGGAGTATCTCCTACAATGAGCAGTTCTTC. The encoded protein is CAISVSGSISYNEQFF. V usage is TRBV10-3 and J usage is TRBJ2-1; 9 nucleotides match TRBD2. V was clipped by 6 bases and J by 0 bases; unmatched bases: 6. Germline lookup yields CDR1 ENHRY and CDR2 SYGVKD. CDR3 size: 16 residues.

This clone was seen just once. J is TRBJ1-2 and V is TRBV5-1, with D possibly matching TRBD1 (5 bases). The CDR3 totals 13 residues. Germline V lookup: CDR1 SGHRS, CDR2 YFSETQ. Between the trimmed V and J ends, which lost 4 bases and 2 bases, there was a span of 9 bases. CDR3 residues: CASSDQGNYGYTF. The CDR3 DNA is TGCGCCAGCAGCGACCAGGGCAACTATGGCTACACCTTC.